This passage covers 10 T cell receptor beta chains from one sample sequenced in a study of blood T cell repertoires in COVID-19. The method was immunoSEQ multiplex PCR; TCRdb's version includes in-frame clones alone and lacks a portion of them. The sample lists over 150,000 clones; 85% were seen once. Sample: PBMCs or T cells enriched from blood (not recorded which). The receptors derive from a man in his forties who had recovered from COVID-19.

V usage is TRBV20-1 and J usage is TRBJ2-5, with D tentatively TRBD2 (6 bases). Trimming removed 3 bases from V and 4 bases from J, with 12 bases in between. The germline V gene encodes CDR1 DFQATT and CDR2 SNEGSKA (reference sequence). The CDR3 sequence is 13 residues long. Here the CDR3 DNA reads TGCAGTGCTAGTGGGGCAGCGGGAGAGACCCAGTACTTC. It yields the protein CSASGAAGETQYF.

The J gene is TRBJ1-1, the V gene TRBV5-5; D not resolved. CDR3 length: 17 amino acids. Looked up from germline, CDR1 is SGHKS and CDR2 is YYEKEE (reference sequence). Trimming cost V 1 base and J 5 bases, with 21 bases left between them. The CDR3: CASSLISTQVGGTEAFF. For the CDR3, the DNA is TGTGCCAGCAGCTTGATATCGACGCAGGTCGGTGGGACTGAAGCTTTCTTT.

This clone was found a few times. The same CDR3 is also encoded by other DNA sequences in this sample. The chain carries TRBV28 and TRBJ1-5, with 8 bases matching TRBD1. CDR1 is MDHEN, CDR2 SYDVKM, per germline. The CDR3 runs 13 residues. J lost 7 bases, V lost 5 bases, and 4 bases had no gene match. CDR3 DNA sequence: TGTGCCAGCAGTGACAGGGGAAACCAGCCCCAGCATTTT. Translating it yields CASSDRGNQPQHF.

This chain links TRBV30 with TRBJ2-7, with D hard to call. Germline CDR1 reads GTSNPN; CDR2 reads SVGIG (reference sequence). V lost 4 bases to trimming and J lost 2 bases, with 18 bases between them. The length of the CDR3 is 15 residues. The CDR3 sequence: CAWTRGLTVAYEQYF. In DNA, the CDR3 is TGTGCCTGGACCCGTGGTCTTACGGTGGCCTACGAGCAGTACTTC.

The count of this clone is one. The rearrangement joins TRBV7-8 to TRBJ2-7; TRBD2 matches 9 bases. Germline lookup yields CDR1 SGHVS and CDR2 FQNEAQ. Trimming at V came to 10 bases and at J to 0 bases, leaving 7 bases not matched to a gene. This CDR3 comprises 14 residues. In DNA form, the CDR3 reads TGTGCCACCGCCCAGCGGGAGGTCTCCTACGAGCAGTACTTC. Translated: CATAQREVSYEQYF.

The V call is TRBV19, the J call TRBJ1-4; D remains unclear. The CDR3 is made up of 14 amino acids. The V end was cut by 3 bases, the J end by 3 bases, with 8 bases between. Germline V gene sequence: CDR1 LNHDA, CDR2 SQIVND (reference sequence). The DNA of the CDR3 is TGTGCCAGTAGTATTGGGCTTGCTAATGAAAAACTGTTTTTT. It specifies CASSIGLANEKLFF.

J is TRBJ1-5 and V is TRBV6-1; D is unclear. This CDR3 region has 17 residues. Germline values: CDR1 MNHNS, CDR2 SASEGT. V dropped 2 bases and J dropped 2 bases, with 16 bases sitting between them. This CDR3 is CASSEWPLRLRNQPQHF. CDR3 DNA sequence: TGTGCCAGCAGTGAATGGCCCCTCAGATTGCGCAATCAGCCCCAGCATTTT.

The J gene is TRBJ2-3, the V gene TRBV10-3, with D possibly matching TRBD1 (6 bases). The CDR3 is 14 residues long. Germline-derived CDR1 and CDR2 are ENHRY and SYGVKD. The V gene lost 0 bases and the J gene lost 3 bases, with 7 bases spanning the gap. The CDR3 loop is CAISESRGTDTQYF. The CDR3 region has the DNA TGTGCCATCAGTGAGTCTAGGGGGACAGATACGCAGTATTTT.

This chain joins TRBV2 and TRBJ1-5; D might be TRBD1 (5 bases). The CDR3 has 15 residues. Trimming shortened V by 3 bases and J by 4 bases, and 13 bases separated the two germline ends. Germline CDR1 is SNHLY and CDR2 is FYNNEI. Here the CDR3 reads CASSEGPSPNQPQHF. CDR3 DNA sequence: TGTGCCAGCAGTGAGGGGCCGTCTCCAAATCAGCCCCAGCATTTT.

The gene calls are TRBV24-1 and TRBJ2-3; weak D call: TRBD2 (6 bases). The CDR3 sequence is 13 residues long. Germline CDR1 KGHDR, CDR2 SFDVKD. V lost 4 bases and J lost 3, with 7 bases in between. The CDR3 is CATSEGGTDTQYF. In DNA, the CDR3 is TGTGCCACCAGTGAGGGGGGAACAGATACGCAGTATTTT.